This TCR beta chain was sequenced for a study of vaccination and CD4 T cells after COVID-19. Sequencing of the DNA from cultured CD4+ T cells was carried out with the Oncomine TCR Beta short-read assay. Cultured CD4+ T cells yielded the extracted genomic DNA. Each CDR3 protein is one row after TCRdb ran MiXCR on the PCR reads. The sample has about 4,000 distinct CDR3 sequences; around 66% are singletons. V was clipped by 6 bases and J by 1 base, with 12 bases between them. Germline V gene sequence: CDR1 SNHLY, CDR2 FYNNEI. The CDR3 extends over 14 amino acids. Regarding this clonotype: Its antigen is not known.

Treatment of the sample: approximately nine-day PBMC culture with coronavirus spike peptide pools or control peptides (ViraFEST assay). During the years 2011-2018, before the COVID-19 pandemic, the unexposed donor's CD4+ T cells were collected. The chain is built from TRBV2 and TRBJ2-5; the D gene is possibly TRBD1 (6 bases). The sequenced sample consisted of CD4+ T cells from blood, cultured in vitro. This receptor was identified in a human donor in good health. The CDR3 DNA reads TGTGCCAGCAGGACCAGGACAGTCCAAGAGACCCAGTACTTC. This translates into CASRTRTVQETQYF.